Below, 9 T cell receptor beta chains from the same sample are listed, as sequenced in a study of blood T cells in healthy people across ages. Primers used in a second PCR of about 6 to 12 cycles were a sample-barcoded 5' primer and a J-beta primer mix. TCRdb processed the 5' RACE reads anew with MiXCR; each CDR3 protein has one entry. The data contain 1.5 million or so distinct CDR3 sequences, roughly 40% of them singletons. Sample: blood. These receptors were collected from a woman between 18 and 29 years old in good health.

This clonotype was seen a handful of times. The J gene is TRBJ2-7, the V gene TRBV7-9; TRBD1 matches at 7 bases. The CDR3 consists of 14 residues. Trimming cost V 1 base and J 7 bases; bases outside gene matches: 7. CDR1 is SEHNR, CDR2 FQNEAQ, per germline (reference sequence). CDR3 protein: CASSLETGLGEQYF. CDR3 in DNA: TGTGCCAGCAGCTTAGAGACAGGGCTAGGGGAGCAGTACTTC.

The chain couples TRBV20-1 to TRBJ1-1, with TRBD1 as a possible D gene (5 bases). The germline CDR1 and CDR2 sequences are DFQATT and SNEGSKA (reference sequence). The CDR3 consists of 15 residues. Trimming removed 6 bases at V and 1 base at J, with 18 bases between. The DNA for the CDR3 is TGCAGTGCCCCTCCGCTCGGACACCCGAACACTGAAGCTTTCTTT. Protein sequence: CSAPPLGHPNTEAFF.

The J gene is TRBJ2-2, the V gene TRBV4-1, with TRBD1 matching over 8 bases. J gave up 0 bases and V 3 bases, and 3 bases lay outside the gene matches. The CDR3 runs to 16 residues. Germline V lookup: CDR1 MGHRA, CDR2 YSYEKL. DNA of the CDR3: TGCGCCAGCAGCCACCAACAGGGGGCGAACACCGGGGAGCTGTTTTTT. As protein: CASSHQQGANTGELFF.

The chain combines TRBV3-1 with TRBJ2-5, with D perhaps TRBD1 (7 bases). The DNA end favors TRBJ2-7, so the J call may be wrong. This CDR3 region has 14 residues. Per germline, CDR1 LGHDT and CDR2 YNNKEL (reference sequence). The CDR3 coding sequence is TGTGCCAGCAGACCCCAGGGGGGAGGCGTCGAGCAGTACTTC. Its protein is CASRPQGGGVEQYF.

The V gene is TRBV12-3 or TRBV12-4, the J gene TRBJ2-7, with TRBD2 matching 8 bases. The V gene end was trimmed by 9 bases and the J gene end by 3 bases; junction bases not matched to a gene: 16. The CDR3 spans 16 residues. CDR3 nucleotides: TGTGCCAGTCGGAATAGCGGTAAGCGGGGGAACTACGAGCAGTACTTC. Translated, it gives CASRNSGKRGNYEQYF.

This clonotype turned up a few times. The rearrangement joins TRBV6-1 to TRBJ2-7; 9 bases align to TRBD1. J lost 5 bases, V lost 11 bases, and 7 bases had no gene match. Germline-derived CDR1 and CDR2 are MNHNS and SASEGT. There are 12 residues in the CDR3. For the CDR3, the DNA is TGTGCCTGCTGGGACAGGGACCACGAGCAGTACTTC. It yields the protein CACWDRDHEQYF.

The CDR3 DNA reads as TGTGCCAGCAGCGCCCCTAAGAAGGGGACGGGTTATAATCAGCCCCAGCATTTT. This codes for CASSAPKKGTGYNQPQHF. The chain recombines TRBV21-1 with TRBJ1-5; no DNA check was done on the table's D call, TRBD1. TRBV21-1 is a listed pseudogene. This CDR3 spans 18 amino acids.

This clonotype was found many times. The chain uses TRBV6-1 and TRBJ2-6; 8 bases agree with TRBD1. This CDR3 spans 16 amino acids. Per the germline V gene, CDR1 is MNHNS and CDR2 is SASEGT. J lost 0 bases, V lost 8 bases, and 6 bases had no gene match. The CDR3 sequence: CASYRGFNSGANVLTF. DNA for the CDR3: TGTGCCAGCTACAGGGGGTTTAACTCTGGGGCCAACGTCCTGACTTTC.

CDR3 sequence reads: CASSYGGHFSSYEQYF. CDR3 in DNA: TGTGCCAGCAGTTACGGGGGACACTTCTCATCCTACGAGCAGTACTTC. The rearrangement uses TRBV6-5 and TRBJ2-7; D may be TRBD1 (6 bases). In germline, CDR1 is MNHEY, CDR2 SVGAGI. Trimming took off 2 bases at V and 1 base at J, with 15 bases between the two ends. The CDR3 spans 16 residues.